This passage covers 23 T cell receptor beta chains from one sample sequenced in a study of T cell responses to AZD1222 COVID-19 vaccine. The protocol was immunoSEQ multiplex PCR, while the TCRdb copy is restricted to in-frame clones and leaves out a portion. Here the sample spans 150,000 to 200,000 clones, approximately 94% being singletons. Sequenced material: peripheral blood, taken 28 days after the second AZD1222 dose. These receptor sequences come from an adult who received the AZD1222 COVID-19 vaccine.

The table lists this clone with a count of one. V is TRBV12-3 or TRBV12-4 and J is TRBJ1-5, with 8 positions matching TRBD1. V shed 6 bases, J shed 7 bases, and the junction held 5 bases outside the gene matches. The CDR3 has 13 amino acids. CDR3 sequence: CASRVDRGQPQHF. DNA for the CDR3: TGTGCCAGCAGGGTAGACAGGGGACAGCCCCAGCATTTT.

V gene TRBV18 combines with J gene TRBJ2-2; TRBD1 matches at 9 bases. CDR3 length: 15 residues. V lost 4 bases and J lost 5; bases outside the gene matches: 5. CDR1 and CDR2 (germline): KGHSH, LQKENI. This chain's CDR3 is CASSLMGQGTGELFF. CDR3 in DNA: TGTGCCAGCTCACTGATGGGACAGGGAACCGGGGAGCTGTTTTTT.

CDR3 residues: CASSQQGPKSGNTIYF. CDR3 DNA sequence: TGCGCCAGCAGCCAGCAAGGACCGAAGTCTGGAAACACCATATATTTT. J is TRBJ1-3 and V is TRBV5-1; D is unclear. This CDR3 region has 16 residues. The V and J ends lost 4 bases and 1 base respectively, with 15 bases between them. Germline V lookup: CDR1 SGHRS, CDR2 YFSETQ. The variable domain in full, completed from reference TRBV5-1 and TRBJ1-3, reads KAGVTQTPRYLIKTRGQQVTLSCSPISGHRSVSWYQQTPGQGLQFLFEYFSETQRNKGNFPGRFSGRQFSNSRSEMNVSTLELGDSALYLCASSQQGPKSGNTIYFGEGSWLTVV.

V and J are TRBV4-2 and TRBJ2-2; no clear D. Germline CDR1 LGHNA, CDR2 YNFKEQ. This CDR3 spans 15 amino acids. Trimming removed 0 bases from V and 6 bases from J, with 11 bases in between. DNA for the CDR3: TGTGCCAGCAGCCAAGAAAGGAACGGCCCCGGGGAGCTGTTTTTT. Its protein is CASSQERNGPGELFF.

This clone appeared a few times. In DNA, the CDR3 is TGTGCCAGCAGCTCGACAGTTCGAACTGAAGCTTTCTTT. Residues: CASSSTVRTEAFF. The rearrangement links TRBV7-9 to TRBJ1-1; TRBD1 is a possible D gene (5 bases). The CDR3 consists of 13 residues. CDR1 and CDR2 (germline): SEHNR, FQNEAQ (reference sequence). Deletions cut 4 bases from V and 5 bases from J, with 11 bases between.

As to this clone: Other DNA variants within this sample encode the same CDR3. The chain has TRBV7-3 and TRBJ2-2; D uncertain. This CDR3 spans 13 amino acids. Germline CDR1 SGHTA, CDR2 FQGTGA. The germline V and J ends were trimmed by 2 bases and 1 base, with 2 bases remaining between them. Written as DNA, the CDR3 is TGTGCCAGCAGCTTAGGGAACACCGGGGAGCTGTTTTTT. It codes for CASSLGNTGELFF. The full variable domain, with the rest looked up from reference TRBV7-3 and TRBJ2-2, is GAGVSQTPSNKVTEKGKYVELRCDPISGHTALYWYRQSLGQGPEFLIYFQGTGAADDSGLPNDRFFAVRPEGSVSTLKIQRTERGDSAVYLCASSLGNTGELFFGEGSRLTVL.

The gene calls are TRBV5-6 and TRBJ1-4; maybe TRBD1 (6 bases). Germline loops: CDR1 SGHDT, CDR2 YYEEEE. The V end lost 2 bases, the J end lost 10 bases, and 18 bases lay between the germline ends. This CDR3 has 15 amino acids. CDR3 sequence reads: CASSLRTVPIRKLFF. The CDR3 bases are TGTGCCAGCAGCTTACGGACAGTTCCTATCCGAAAACTGTTTTTT.

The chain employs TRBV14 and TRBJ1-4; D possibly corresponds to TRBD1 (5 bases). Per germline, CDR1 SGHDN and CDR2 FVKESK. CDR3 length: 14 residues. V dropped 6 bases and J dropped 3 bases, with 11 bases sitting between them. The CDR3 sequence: CASSLRQSNEKLFF. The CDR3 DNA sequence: TGTGCCAGCAGTCTTAGACAGTCTAATGAAAAACTGTTTTTT.

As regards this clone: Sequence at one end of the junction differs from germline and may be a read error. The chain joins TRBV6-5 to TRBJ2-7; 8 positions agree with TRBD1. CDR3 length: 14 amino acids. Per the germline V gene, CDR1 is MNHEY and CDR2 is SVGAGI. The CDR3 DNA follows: TGTGCCAGCAGTAACTCCGGGACAGGCTACGAGCAGTACTTC. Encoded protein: CASSNSGTGYEQYF.

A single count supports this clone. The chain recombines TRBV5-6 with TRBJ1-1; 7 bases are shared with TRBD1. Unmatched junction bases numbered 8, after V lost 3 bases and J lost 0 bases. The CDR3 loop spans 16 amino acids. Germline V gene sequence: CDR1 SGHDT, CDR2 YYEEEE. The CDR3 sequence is CASSSRGTFMNTEAFF. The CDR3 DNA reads TGTGCCAGCAGCTCCAGGGGGACATTCATGAACACTGAAGCTTTCTTT.

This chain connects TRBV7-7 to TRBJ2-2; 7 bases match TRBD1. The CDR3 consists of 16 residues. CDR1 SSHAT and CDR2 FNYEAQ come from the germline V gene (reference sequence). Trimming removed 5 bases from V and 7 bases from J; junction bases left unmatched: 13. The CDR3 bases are TGTGCCAGCAGCCTCTCAAGGACAGGCTCGCTCGGGGAGCTGTTTTTT. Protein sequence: CASSLSRTGSLGELFF.

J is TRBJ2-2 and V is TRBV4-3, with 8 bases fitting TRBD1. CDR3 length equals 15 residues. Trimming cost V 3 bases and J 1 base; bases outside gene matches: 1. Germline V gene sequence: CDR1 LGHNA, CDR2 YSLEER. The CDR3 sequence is CASSQGQENTGELFF. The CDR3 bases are TGCGCCAGCAGCCAGGGACAGGAGAACACCGGGGAGCTGTTTTTT.

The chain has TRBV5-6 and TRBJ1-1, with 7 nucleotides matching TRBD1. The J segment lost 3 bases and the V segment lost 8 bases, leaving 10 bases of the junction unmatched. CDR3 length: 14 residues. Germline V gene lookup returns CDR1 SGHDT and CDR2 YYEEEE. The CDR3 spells CASEIQGVHTEAFF. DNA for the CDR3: TGTGCCAGTGAAATCCAGGGGGTTCACACTGAAGCTTTCTTT. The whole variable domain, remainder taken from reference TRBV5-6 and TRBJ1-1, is DAGVTQSPTHLIKTRGQQVTLRCSPKSGHDTVSWYQQALGQGPQFIFQYYEEEERQRGNFPDRFSGHQFPNYSSELNVNALLLGDSALYLCASEIQGVHTEAFFGQGTRLTVV.

The CDR3 reads CASSPGTGGNSPLHF. The CDR3 nucleotides read TGTGCCAGCAGTCCAGGGACAGGCGGGAATTCACCCCTCCACTTT. The chain employs TRBV27 and TRBJ1-6; 8 bases are a match to TRBD1. CDR3 length: 15 residues. Germline CDR1 is MNHEY and CDR2 is SMNVEV (reference sequence). The V gene end was trimmed by 5 bases and the J gene end by 7 bases; junction bases not matched to a gene: 7.

CDR3 DNA sequence: TGTGCCAGCAGCTTGGAGATCGGCGCAGGGATGATGACAGATACGCAGTATTTT. Residues: CASSLEIGAGMMTDTQYF. The J gene is TRBJ2-3, the V gene TRBV5-4; D possibly corresponds to TRBD1 (5 bases). Germline V gene sequence: CDR1 SGHNT, CDR2 YYREEE (reference sequence). The CDR3 totals 18 residues. V shed 0 bases and J shed 3 bases, with 20 bases lying between them.

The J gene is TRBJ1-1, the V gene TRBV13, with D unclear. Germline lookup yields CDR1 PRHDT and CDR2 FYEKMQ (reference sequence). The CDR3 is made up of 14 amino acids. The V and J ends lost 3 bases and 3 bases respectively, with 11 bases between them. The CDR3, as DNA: TGTGCCAGCAGCTTTGGACTCGGCGACACTGAAGCTTTCTTT. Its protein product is CASSFGLGDTEAFF.

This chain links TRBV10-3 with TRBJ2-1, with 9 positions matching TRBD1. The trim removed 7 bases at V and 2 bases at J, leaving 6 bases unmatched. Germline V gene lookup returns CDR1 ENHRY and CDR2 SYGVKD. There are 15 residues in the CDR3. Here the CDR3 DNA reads TGTGCCATCACCCGGGACAGGGATACCTACAATGAGCAGTTCTTC. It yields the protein CAITRDRDTYNEQFF.

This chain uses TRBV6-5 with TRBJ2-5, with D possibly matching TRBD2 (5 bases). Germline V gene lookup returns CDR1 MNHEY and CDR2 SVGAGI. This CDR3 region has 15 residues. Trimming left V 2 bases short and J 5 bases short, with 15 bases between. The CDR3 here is CASSYSTGSGETQYF. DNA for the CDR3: TGTGCCAGCAGTTACAGCACGGGTTCGGGGGAGACCCAGTACTTC.

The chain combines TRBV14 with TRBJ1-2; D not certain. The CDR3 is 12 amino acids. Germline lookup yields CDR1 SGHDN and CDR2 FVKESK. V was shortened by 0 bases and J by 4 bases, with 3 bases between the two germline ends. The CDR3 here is CASSQESYGYTF. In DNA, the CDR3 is TGTGCCAGCAGCCAAGAGTCCTATGGCTACACCTTC.

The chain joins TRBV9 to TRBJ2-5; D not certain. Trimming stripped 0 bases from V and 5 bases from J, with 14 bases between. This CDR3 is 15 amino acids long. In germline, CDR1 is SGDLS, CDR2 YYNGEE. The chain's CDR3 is CASSVGGLETETQYF. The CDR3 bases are TGTGCCAGCAGCGTAGGTGGTTTGGAAACGGAGACCCAGTACTTC.

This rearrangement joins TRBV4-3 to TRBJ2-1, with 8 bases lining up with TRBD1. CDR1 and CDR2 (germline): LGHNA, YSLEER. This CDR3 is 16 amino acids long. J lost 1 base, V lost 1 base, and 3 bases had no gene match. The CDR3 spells CASSQGRQGSYNEQFF. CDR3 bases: TGCGCCAGCAGCCAAGGAAGACAGGGGTCCTACAATGAGCAGTTCTTC.

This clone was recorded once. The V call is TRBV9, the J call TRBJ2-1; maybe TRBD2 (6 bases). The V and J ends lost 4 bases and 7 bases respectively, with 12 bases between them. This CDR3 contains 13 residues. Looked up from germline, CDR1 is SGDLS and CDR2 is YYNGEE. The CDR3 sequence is CASSPGLRNEQFF. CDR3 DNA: TGTGCCAGCAGCCCGGGACTTCGGAATGAGCAGTTCTTC. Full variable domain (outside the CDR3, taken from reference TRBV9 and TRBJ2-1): DSGVTQTPKHLITATGQRVTLRCSPRSGDLSVYWYQQSLDQGLQFLIQYYNGEERAKGNILERFSAQQFPDLHSELNLSSLELGDSALYFCASSPGLRNEQFFGPGTRLTVL.

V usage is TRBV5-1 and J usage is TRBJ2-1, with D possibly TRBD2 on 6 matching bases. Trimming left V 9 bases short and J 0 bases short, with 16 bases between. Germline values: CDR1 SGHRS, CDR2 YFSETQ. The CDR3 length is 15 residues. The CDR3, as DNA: TGCGCCACCAACGCAAAAGCGGGCTCCTACAATGAGCAGTTCTTC. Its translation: CATNAKAGSYNEQFF.